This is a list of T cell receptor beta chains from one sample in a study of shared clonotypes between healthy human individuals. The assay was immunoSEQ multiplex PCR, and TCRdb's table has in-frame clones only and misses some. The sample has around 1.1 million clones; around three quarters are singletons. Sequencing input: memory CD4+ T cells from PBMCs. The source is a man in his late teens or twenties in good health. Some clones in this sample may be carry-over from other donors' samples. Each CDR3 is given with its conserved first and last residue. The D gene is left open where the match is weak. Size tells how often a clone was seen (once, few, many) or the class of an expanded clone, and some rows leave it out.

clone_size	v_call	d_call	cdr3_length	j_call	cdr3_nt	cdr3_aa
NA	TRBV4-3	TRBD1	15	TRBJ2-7	TGCGCCAGCAGCCAGAACGCCGGGACAGGGGACGAGCAGTACTTC	CASSQNAGTGDEQYF
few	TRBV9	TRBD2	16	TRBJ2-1	TGTGCCAGCAGCATGTCGGGACTAGCGGGAGGTCATGAGCAGTTCTTC	CASSMSGLAGGHEQFF
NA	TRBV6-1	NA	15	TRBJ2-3	TGTGCCAGCAGGGAGAGCTACACGAGCACAGATACGCAGTATTTT	CASRESYTSTDTQYF
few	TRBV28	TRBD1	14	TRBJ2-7	TGTGCCAGCAGTAGAGACAGGGCCTCCTCCGAGCAGTACTTC	CASSRDRASSEQYF
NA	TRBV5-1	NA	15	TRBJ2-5	TGCGCCAGCAGCTTTGCAGGGATGGGGGAAGAGACCCAGTACTTC	CASSFAGMGEETQYF
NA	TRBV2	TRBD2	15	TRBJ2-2	TGTGCCAGCAGAGTAGCGGGAGTACCCACCGGGGAGCTGTTTTTT	CASRVAGVPTGELFF
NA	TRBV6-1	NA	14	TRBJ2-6	TGTGCCAGCAAGTGGGCCGGCTGGGCCAACGTCCTGACTTTC	CASKWAGWANVLTF
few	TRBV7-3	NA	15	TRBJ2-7	TGTGCCAGCAGACCGGGCCCCTCGGGGTCCTACGAGCAGTACTTC	CASRPGPSGSYEQYF
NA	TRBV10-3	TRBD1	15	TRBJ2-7	TGTGCCATCAGTGAGCTTCCGGGACAGGGGGGCGAGCAGTACTTC	CAISELPGQGGEQYF
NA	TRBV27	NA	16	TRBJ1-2	TGTGCCAGCAGTTTCCGCAAGGGACGAAAAATCTATGGCTACACCTTC	CASSFRKGRKIYGYTF
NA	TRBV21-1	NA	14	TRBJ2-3	TGTGCCAGCAGCAAATCGTTGGGGACAGATACGCAGTATTTT	CASSKSLGTDTQYF
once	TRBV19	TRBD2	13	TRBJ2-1	TGTGCCAGTAGTCGACTAGCTTACAATGAGCAGTTCTTC	CASSRLAYNEQFF
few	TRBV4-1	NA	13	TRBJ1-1	TGCGCCAGCAGCCAAGAAAGGGGCACTGAAGCTTTCTTT	CASSQERGTEAFF
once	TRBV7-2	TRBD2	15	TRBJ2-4	TGTGCCAGCAGTCTAAGCGGGAGGGCCGGGGACATTCAGTACTTC	CASSLSGRAGDIQYF
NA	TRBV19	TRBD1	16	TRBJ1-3	TGTGCCAGTAGTATGAGACAGGGGTCCTCTGGAAACACCATATATTTT	CASSMRQGSSGNTIYF
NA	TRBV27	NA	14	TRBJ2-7	TGTGCCAGCAGCATTTCGGGACACCTCTACGAGCAGTACTTC	CASSISGHLYEQYF
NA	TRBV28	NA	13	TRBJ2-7	TGTGCCAGCAGTTTTACGATACGCTACGAGCAGTACTTC	CASSFTIRYEQYF
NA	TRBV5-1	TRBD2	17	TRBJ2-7	TGCGCCAGCAGCTTCGAACCGGGACTAGAAGTGTCCTACGAGCAGTACTTC	CASSFEPGLEVSYEQYF
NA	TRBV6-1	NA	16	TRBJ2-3	TGTGCCAGCAGTGCCCAAAGAACAGGATTCACAGATACGCAGTATTTT	CASSAQRTGFTDTQYF
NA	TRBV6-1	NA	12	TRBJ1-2	TGTGCCAGCAGTCAACAGGAATATGGCTACACCTTC	CASSQQEYGYTF
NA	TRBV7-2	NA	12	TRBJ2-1	TGTGCCAGCAGCCAAAATAACAATGAGCAGTTCTTC	CASSQNNNEQFF
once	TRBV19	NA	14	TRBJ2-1	TGTGCCAGTAGTACCCAGGCTACATACAATGAGCAGTTCTTC	CASSTQATYNEQFF
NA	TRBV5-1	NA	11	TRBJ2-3	TGCGCCAGCAGCAGCTCGGGTACGCAGTATTTT	CASSSSGTQYF
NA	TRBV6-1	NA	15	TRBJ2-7	TGTGCCAGCAGTGAAGCGAGGGGGGGGATATACGAGCAGTACTTC	CASSEARGGIYEQYF
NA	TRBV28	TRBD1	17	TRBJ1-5	TGTGCCAGCAGATCCGAATTTCCGGACAGGAGTTATCAGCCCCAGCATTTT	CASRSEFPDRSYQPQHF
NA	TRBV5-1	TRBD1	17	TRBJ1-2	TGCGCCAGCAGCGACCGCCCAACAGGGGAAGATAACTATGGCTACACCTTC	CASSDRPTGEDNYGYTF
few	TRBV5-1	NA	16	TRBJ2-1	TGCGCCAGCAGAACCCGACAGCTCGACTCCTACAATGAGCAGTTCTTC	CASRTRQLDSYNEQFF
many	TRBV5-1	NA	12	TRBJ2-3	TGCGCCAGCAGCTTGGGTCAGGATACGCAGTATTTT	CASSLGQDTQYF
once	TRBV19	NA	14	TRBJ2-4	TGTGCCAGTAGCCCCTGGGACGTCAAAAACATTCAGTACTTC	CASSPWDVKNIQYF
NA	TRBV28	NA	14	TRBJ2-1	TGTGCCACCCCTCCGTGGACCAACTCCAATGAGCAGTTCTTC	CATPPWTNSNEQFF
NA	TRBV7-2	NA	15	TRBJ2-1	TGTGCCAGCAGCCTACCGGGACTGGAATTATATGAGCAGTTCTTC	CASSLPGLELYEQFF
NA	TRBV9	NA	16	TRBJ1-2	TGTGCCAGCAGCGTAGGCTTCCAGGCATATAGAGATGGCTACACCTTC	CASSVGFQAYRDGYTF
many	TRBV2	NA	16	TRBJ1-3	TGTGCCAGCAGTTTTAACCAGGGGTCTGCTGGAAACACCATATATTTT	CASSFNQGSAGNTIYF
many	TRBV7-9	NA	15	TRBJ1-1	TGTGCCAGCAGCCCCAGGGGTCAGGCGAACACTGAAGCTTTCTTT	CASSPRGQANTEAFF
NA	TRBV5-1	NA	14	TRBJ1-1	TGCGCCAGCAGCTTGGATCGGGGAACAACTGAAGCTTTCTTT	CASSLDRGTTEAFF
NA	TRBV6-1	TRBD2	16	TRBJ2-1	TGTGCCAGCAGTGAAAACCCGGGAGGCTCCTACAATGAGCAGTTCTTC	CASSENPGGSYNEQFF
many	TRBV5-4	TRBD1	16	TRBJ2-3	TGTGCCAGCAGCTTGGGACAGGGGCCAAGCACAGATACGCAGTATTTT	CASSLGQGPSTDTQYF
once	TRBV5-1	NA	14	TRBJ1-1	TGCGCCAGCAGCTTGGTATGGGCGAACACTGAAGCTTTCTTT	CASSLVWANTEAFF
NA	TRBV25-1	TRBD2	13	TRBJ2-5	TGTGCCAGCTCCAACTCGGGAGGGGAGACCCAGTACTTC	CASSNSGGETQYF
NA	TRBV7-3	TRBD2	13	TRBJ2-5	TGTGCCAGCGGACTAGCGGGAGGTGAGACCCAGTACTTC	CASGLAGGETQYF
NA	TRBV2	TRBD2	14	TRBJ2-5	TGTGCCAGCACTATGGGACTAGGGCAAGAGACCCAGTACTTC	CASTMGLGQETQYF
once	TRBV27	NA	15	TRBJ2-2	TGTGCCAGCAGTTTTTGGGGCACCAACACCGGGGAGCTGTTTTTT	CASSFWGTNTGELFF
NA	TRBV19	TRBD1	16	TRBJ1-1	TGTGCCAGTAGTTATGGACAGGGGCGTATGAACACTGAAGCTTTCTTT	CASSYGQGRMNTEAFF
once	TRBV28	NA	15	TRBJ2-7	TGTGCCAGCAGTTTAAAAGGGACACCTACCTACGAGCAGTACTTC	CASSLKGTPTYEQYF
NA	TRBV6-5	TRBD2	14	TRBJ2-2	TGTGCCAGCAGCGGACTAGCGGGAGCCGGGGAGCTGTTTTTT	CASSGLAGAGELFF
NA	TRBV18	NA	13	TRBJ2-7	TGTGCCAGCTCACCTCCTAACTCGGACGAGCAGTACTTC	CASSPPNSDEQYF